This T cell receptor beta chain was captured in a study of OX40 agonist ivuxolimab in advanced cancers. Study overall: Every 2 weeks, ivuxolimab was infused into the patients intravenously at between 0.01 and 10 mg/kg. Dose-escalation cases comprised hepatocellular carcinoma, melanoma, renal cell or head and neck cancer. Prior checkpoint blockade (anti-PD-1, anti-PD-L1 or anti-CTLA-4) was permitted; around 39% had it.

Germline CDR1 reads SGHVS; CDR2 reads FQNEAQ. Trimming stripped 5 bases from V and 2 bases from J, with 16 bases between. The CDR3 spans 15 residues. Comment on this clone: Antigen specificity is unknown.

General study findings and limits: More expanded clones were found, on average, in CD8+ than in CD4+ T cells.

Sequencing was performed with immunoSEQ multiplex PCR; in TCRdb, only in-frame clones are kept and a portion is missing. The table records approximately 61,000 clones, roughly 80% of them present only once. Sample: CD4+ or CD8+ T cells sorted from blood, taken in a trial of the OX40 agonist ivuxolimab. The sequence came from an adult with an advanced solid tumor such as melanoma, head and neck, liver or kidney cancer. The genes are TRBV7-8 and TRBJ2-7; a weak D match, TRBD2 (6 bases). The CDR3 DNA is TGTGCCAGCAGCCAACTAGCCGGGACCACCTACGAGCAGTACTTC. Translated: CASSQLAGTTYEQYF.